This record looks at one TCR beta chain sequence and its context. Assay used: immunoSEQ multiplex PCR; TCRdb lists only in-frame clones, some missing. The sample holds about 2.2 million clones, around 95% seen once. This specimen belongs to a study of shared clonotypes between healthy human individuals. Overall study context: The composition of the donors was a couple of women and a few men aged 18 to 49.

J lost 3 bases, V lost 0 bases, and 5 bases had no gene match. Per the germline V gene, CDR1 is LGHNA and CDR2 is YSLEER. The CDR3 is made up of 15 amino acids. CD45RO-negative cells were positively selected for CCR7, leaving out terminally differentiated effector memory CD45RA+ cells. The sequence was collected from a man between 18 and 29 years old in good health. Some clones in this sample may be carry-over from other donors' samples. V usage is TRBV4-3 and J usage is TRBJ2-7, with 7 bases fitting TRBD1. The sequencing sample was made of naive CD8+ T cells from PBMCs. The CDR3 nucleotides are TGCGCCAGCAGCCAAGATCCCGACAGGGACTACGAGCAGTACTTC. This gives the protein CASSQDPDRDYEQYF.